This T cell receptor (beta chain) derives from a study of cytomegalovirus exposure and HLA in healthy donors. Assay: immunoSEQ multiplex PCR; the TCRdb copy retains only in-frame clones and omits some. The sample holds under 250,000 clones; around 86% are singletons and the top ten take approximately 2%. Looked up from germline, CDR1 is SGHRS and CDR2 is YFSETQ. This CDR3 contains 13 residues. The V and J ends lost 1 base and 8 bases, in that order; junction bases with no gene match: 5. Sequencing input: PBMCs. The clonotype comes from a young woman in good health and CMV-seropositive. The chain uses TRBV5-1 and TRBJ2-7; 8 bases align to TRBD2. The CDR3 DNA reads as TGCGCCAGCAGCTTGACGGGACTAGAGAAGCAGTACTTC. Protein sequence: CASSLTGLEKQYF.